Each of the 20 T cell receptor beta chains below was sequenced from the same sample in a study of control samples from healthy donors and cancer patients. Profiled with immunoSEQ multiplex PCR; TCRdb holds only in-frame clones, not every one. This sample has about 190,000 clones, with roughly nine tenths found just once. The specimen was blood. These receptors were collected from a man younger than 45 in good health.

As DNA, the CDR3 is TGTGCCAGCAGCCCCACTCAACAGGGGCTGGGCTATGGCTACACCTTC. Protein: CASSPTQQGLGYGYTF. The chain recombines TRBV16 with TRBJ1-2; 7 nucleotides agree with TRBD1. V gave up 4 bases and J gave up 4 bases; unmatched junction bases: 12. The CDR3 runs to 16 residues. Looked up from germline, CDR1 is KGHSY and CDR2 is FQNENV. Supplemented by reference TRBV16 and TRBJ1-2, the full variable domain reads GEEVAQTPKHLVRGEGQKAKLYCAPIKGHSYVFWYQQVLKNEFKFLISFQNENVFDETGMPKERFSAKCLPNSPCSLEIQATKLEDSAVYFCASSPTQQGLGYGYTFGSGTRLTVV.

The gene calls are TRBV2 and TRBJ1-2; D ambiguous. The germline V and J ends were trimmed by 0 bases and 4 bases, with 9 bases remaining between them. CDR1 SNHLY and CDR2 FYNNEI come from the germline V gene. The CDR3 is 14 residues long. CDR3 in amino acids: CASSEAQTSYGYTF. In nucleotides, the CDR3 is TGTGCCAGCAGTGAAGCGCAGACTTCCTATGGCTACACCTTC.

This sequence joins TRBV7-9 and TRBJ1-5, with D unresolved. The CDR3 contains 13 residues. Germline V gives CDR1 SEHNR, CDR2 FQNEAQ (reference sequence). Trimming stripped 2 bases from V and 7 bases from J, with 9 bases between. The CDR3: CASSLTASQPQHF. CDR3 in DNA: TGTGCCAGCAGCTTAACAGCCAGCCAGCCCCAGCATTTT.

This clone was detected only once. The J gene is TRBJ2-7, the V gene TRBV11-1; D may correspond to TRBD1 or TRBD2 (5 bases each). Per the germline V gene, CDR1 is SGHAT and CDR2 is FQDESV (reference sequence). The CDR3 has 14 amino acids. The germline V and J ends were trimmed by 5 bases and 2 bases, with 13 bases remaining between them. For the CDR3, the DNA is TGTGCCAGCAGCGCGTCGGGACGGACCTACGAGCAGTACTTC. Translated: CASSASGRTYEQYF.

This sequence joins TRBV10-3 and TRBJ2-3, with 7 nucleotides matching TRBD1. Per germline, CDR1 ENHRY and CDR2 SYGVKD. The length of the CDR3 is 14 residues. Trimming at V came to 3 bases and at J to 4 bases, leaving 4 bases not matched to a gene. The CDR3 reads CAISDPDRADTQYF. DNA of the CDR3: TGTGCCATCAGTGACCCTGACAGGGCAGATACGCAGTATTTT.

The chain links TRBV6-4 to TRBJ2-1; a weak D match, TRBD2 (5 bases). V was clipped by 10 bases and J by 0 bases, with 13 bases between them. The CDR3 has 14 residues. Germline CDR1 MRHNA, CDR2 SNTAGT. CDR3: CATAGGSSYNEQFF. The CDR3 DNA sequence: TGTGCCACCGCTGGAGGAAGCTCCTACAATGAGCAGTTCTTC.

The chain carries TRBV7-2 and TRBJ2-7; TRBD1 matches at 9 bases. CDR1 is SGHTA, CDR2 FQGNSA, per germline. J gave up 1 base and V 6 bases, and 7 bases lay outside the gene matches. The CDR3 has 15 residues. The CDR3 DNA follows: TGTGCCAGCAGAAAAACCGGGACAGGGTCCTACGAGCAGTACTTC. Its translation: CASRKTGTGSYEQYF.

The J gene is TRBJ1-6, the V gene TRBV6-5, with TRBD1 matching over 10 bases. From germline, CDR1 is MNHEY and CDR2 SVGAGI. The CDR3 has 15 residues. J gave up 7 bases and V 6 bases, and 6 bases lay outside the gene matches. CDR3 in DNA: TGTGCCAGCAGCTTGGGGACAGGGGCCAATTCACCCCTCCACTTT. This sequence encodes CASSLGTGANSPLHF.

The CDR3 sequence is CASSRPSGGYEQFF. In DNA, the CDR3 is TGTGCCAGCAGCAGACCTAGCGGGGGTTACGAGCAGTTCTTC. The chain recombines TRBV3-1 (or the pseudogene TRBV3-2) with TRBJ2-1; 10 nucleotides match TRBD2. Germline V lookup: CDR1 LGHDT, CDR2 YNNKEL (reference sequence). J gave up 10 bases and V 5 bases, and 8 bases lay outside the gene matches. The CDR3 is made up of 14 amino acids.

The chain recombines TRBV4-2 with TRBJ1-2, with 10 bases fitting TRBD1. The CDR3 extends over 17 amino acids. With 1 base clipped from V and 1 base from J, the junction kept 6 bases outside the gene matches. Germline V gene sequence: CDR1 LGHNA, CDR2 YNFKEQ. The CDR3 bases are TGTGCCAGCAGCCAAGGGGGACAGGGGACTCATAACTATGGCTACACCTTC. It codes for CASSQGGQGTHNYGYTF.

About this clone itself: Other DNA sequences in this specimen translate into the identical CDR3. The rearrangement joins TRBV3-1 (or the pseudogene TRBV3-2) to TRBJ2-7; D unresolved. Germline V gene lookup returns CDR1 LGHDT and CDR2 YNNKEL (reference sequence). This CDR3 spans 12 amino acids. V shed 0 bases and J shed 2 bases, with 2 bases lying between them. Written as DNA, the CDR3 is TGTGCCAGCAGCCAAGACACCTACGAGCAGTACTTC. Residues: CASSQDTYEQYF.

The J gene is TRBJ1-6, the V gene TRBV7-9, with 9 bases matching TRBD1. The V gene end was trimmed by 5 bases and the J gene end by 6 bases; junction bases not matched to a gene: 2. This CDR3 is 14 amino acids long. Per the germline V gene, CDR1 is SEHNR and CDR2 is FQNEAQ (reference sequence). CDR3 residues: CASSQDRGNSPLHF. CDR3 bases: TGTGCCAGCAGCCAGGACAGGGGTAATTCACCCCTCCACTTT.

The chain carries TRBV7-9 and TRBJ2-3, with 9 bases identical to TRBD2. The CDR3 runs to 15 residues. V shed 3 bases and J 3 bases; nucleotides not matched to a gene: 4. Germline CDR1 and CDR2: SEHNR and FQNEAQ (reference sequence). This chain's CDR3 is CASSFAGGPTDTQYF. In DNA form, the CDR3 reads TGTGCCAGCAGCTTCGCGGGGGGGCCAACAGATACGCAGTATTTT.

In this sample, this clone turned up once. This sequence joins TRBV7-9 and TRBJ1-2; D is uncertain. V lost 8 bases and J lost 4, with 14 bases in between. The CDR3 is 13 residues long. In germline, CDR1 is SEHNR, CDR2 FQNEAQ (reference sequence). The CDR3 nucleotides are TGTGCCAGCTCCGTAGACATTTTCTATGGCTACACCTTC. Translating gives CASSVDIFYGYTF.

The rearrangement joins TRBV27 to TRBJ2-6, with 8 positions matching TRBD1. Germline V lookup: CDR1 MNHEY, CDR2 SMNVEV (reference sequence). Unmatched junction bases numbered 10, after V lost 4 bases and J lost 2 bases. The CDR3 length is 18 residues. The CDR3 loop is CASSWDRSEPPGANVLTF. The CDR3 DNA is TGTGCCAGCAGTTGGGACAGGTCGGAACCTCCTGGGGCCAACGTCCTGACTTTC. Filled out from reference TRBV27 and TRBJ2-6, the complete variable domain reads EAQVTQNPRYLITVTGKKLTVTCSQNMNHEYMSWYRQDPGLGLRQIYYSMNVEVTDKGDVPEGYKVSRKEKRNFPLILESPSPNQTSLYFCASSWDRSEPPGANVLTFGAGSRLTVL.

Here the CDR3 DNA reads TGTGCCAGCAGCTTAGATAACAGTGCAACTAATGAAAAACTGTTTTTT. Translation gives CASSLDNSATNEKLFF. The chain recombines TRBV11-2 with TRBJ1-4; D gene ambiguous. CDR1 is SGHAT and CDR2 is FQNNGV in the germline V gene. Trimming pared 0 bases from V and 0 bases from J, leaving 8 bases between. This CDR3 contains 16 residues.

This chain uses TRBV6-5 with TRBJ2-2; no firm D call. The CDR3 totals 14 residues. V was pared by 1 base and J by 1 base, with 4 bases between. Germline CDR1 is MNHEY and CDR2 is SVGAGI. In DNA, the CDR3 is TGTGCCAGCAGTTACTATCAGAACACCGGGGAGCTGTTTTTT. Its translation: CASSYYQNTGELFF.

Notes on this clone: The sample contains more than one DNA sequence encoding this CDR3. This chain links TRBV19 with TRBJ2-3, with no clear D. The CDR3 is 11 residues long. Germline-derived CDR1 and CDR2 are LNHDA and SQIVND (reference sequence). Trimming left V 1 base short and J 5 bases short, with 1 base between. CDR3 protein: CASSIGDTQYF. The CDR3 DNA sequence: TGTGCCAGTAGTATAGGAGATACGCAGTATTTT.

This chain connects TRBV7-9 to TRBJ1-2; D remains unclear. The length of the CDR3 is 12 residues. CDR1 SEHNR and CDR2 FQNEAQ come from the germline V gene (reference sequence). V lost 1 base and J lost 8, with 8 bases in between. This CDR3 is CASSLDRTGYTF. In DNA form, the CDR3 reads TGTGCCAGCAGCTTAGATCGAACAGGCTACACCTTC.

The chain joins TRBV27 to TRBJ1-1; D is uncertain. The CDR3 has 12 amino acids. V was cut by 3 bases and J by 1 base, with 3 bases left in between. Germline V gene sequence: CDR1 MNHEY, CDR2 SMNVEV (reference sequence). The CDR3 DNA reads TGTGCCAGCAGTTTCAGGAACACTGAAGCTTTCTTT. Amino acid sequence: CASSFRNTEAFF.